Presented here are 20 T cell receptor beta chains from one specimen sequenced in a study of blood T cells in healthy people across ages. PCR was performed a second time for roughly 7 to 11 cycles using a sample-barcoded 5' primer and a J-beta primer mix. TCRdb processed the 5' RACE reads anew with MiXCR; each CDR3 protein has one entry. Among roughly 1,700,000 distinct CDR3 sequences, 28% were seen once, and the ten largest hold 6.5% to 8.5%. Sequenced material: blood. The receptors derive from a woman aged 25 to 39 in good health.

This clonotype was counted only a few times. This chain connects TRBV3-1 to TRBJ2-3; weak D call: TRBD1 (6 bases). The CDR3 runs to 16 residues. Trimming pared 3 bases from V and 0 bases from J, leaving 13 bases between. From germline, CDR1 is LGHDT and CDR2 YNNKEL (reference sequence). This chain's CDR3 is CASSQRGTTSTDTQYF. The CDR3 nucleotides are TGTGCCAGCAGCCAGAGAGGGACAACTAGCACAGATACGCAGTATTTT.

About this clonotype itself: Since a much larger clone is just one base distant, this may be a read error. The gene calls are TRBV11-2 and TRBJ2-7; TRBD2 might be the D (7 bases). The CDR3 is made up of 16 amino acids. V lost 1 base, J lost 7 bases, and 20 bases lay in between. Looked up from germline, CDR1 is SGHAT and CDR2 is FQNNGV. The CDR3 loop reads CASSLVRGNGGREQYF. CDR3 DNA sequence: TGTGCCAGCAGCTTAGTAAGAGGTAACGGGGGGCGAGAGCAGTACTTC.

This clonotype was seen a handful of times. This sequence joins TRBV2 and TRBJ2-5; 8 bases fit TRBD2. V trimming: 5 bases; J trimming: 2 bases; junction bases outside the gene matches: 7. The CDR3 contains 15 residues. Per germline, CDR1 SNHLY and CDR2 FYNNEI. CDR3 loop: CASSHGTRGQETQYF. In nucleotides, the CDR3 is TGTGCCAGCAGTCACGGGACTAGGGGGCAAGAGACCCAGTACTTC.

This clonotype was seen only a few times. The V call is TRBV5-5, the J call TRBJ2-6; TRBD1 might be the D (5 bases). The CDR3 runs 16 residues. Per the germline V gene, CDR1 is SGHKS and CDR2 is YYEKEE (reference sequence). Trimming pared 4 bases from V and 4 bases from J, leaving 15 bases between. The CDR3 region has the DNA TGTGCCAGCAGCGGAATCAGGGAAGCCGGGGCCAACGTCCTGACTTTC. As protein: CASSGIREAGANVLTF.

This clonotype was seen more than once but under ten times. The chain combines TRBV12-3 or TRBV12-4 with TRBJ2-2, with 9 bases lining up with TRBD2. J lost 5 bases, V lost 5 bases, and 6 bases had no gene match. The CDR3 length is 15 residues. In DNA form, the CDR3 reads TGTGCCAGCAGTCCCGGGACTAGCACTACCGGGGAGCTGTTTTTT. Amino acid sequence: CASSPGTSTTGELFF.

J is TRBJ2-5 and V is TRBV29-1; TRBD1 matches at 11 bases. The CDR3 covers 14 residues. Per germline, CDR1 SQVTM and CDR2 ANQGSEA. Germline trimming cut 5 bases from V and 5 bases from J; bases unmatched to any gene: 7. CDR3 nucleotides: TGCAGCGTTTCCGGGACAGGGGGTCAGGAGACCCAGTACTTC. This sequence encodes CSVSGTGGQETQYF.

This clonotype was detected ten times or more. This sequence joins TRBV6-6 and TRBJ1-5, with D maybe TRBD1 (5 bases). Trimming cost V 5 bases and J 1 base, with 18 bases left between them. Germline loops: CDR1 MNHNY, CDR2 SVGAGI (reference sequence). The CDR3 covers 17 residues. The CDR3 coding sequence is TGTGCCAGCAGTCTCGGGGACCGAGGATCCAGCAATCAGCCCCAGCATTTT. It encodes CASSLGDRGSSNQPQHF.

Worth noting for this clonotype: This clone may be a read error of a much larger clone one base away. The chain joins TRBV5-1 to TRBJ1-2; D remains ambiguous. Germline CDR1 and CDR2: SGHRS and YFSETQ. This CDR3 spans 15 amino acids. Trimming stripped 2 bases from V and 0 bases from J, with 11 bases between. CDR3 sequence: CASSFGYTANYGYTF. The CDR3, as DNA: TGCGCCAGCAGCTTCGGGTACACTGCTAACTATGGCTACACCTTC.

This clonotype was counted ten times or more. The DNA for the CDR3 is TGTGCCAGCGGCGGGACACCTACCGGGGAGCTGTTTTTT. Translation: CASGGTPTGELFF. J is TRBJ2-2 and V is TRBV6-5; D tentatively reads TRBD1 or TRBD2 (6 bases each). Trimming removed 8 bases at V and 5 bases at J, with 12 bases between. This CDR3 contains 13 residues. Germline assignment: CDR1 MNHEY and CDR2 SVGAGI.

Only a few counts were recorded for this clonotype. The junction differs from germline at one of its ends, possibly a read error. The V gene is TRBV2, the J gene TRBJ2-7, with 8 bases matching TRBD2. The CDR3 runs to 15 residues. Germline CDR1 and CDR2: SNHLY and FYNNEI. CDR3 region: CARSEQSGSSYEQYF. The CDR3 bases are TGTGCCCGCAGTGAGCAAAGCGGGAGCTCCTACGAGCAGTACTTC.

This chain uses TRBV5-6 with TRBJ2-3, with D possibly TRBD1 on 7 matching bases. The CDR3 has 15 residues. Germline V CDR1 and CDR2: SGHDT, YYEEEE. V was cut by 3 bases and J by 3 bases, with 14 bases left in between. The DNA of the CDR3 is TGTGCCAGCAGCTCCTACAGGGGAGGAACAGATACGCAGTATTTT. It is translated as CASSSYRGGTDTQYF.

The chain joins TRBV7-2 to TRBJ1-1; 9 bases match TRBD1. V dropped 5 bases and J dropped 3; count of bases not matched to a gene: 10. Per germline, CDR1 SGHTA and CDR2 FQGNSA. This CDR3 has 16 amino acids. The DNA for the CDR3 is TGTGCCAGCAGCCTACAGGGGGCTCTGGGGGACACTGAAGCTTTCTTT. Its translation is CASSLQGALGDTEAFF.

This clonotype has a handful of counts. The chain combines TRBV6-5 with TRBJ2-5, with 8 bases aligning to TRBD1. The CDR3 spans 18 residues. CDR1 MNHEY and CDR2 SVGAGI come from the germline V gene. With 4 bases clipped from V and 4 bases from J, the junction kept 17 bases outside the gene matches. CDR3 loop: CASSLYLQTGGRVETQYF. CDR3 bases: TGTGCCAGCAGTTTATACCTACAAACAGGGGGGAGAGTAGAGACCCAGTACTTC.

This clonotype was seen only a few times. The V and J genes are TRBV5-1 and TRBJ2-1; D possibly uses TRBD1 or TRBD2 (7 bases each). This CDR3 is 13 amino acids long. Trimming removed 5 bases at V and 8 bases at J, with 14 bases between. CDR1 is SGHRS, CDR2 YFSETQ, per germline. The CDR3 loop is CASSHPGGDEQFF. In DNA form, the CDR3 reads TGCGCCAGCAGTCACCCAGGGGGGGATGAGCAGTTCTTC.

Turning to this clonotype: Just one base apart from a much larger clone, this may be a read error. This chain joins TRBV29-1 and TRBJ2-1; 11 nucleotides line up with TRBD2. Germline CDR1 is SQVTM and CDR2 is ANQGSEA. CDR3 length: 17 amino acids. The CDR3 is CSVPKGTSGGLNNGQFF. The CDR3 bases are TGCAGCGTTCCCAAGGGGACTAGCGGCGGCCTAAACAATGGGCAGTTCTTC.

The table lists this clonotype with a few counts. V gene TRBV20-1 combines with J gene TRBJ2-4, with a tentative D call TRBD2 (6 bases). In germline, CDR1 is DFQATT, CDR2 SNEGSKA (reference sequence). The V end lost 4 bases, the J end lost 10 bases, and 14 bases lay between the germline ends. There are 12 residues in the CDR3. The CDR3 coding sequence is TGCAGTGCTAACAGTGGGGCGGGGATTCAGTACTTC. As protein: CSANSGAGIQYF.

This clonotype was recorded at least ten times. The V gene is TRBV20-1, the J gene TRBJ2-3; 9 bases agree with TRBD2. Germline V lookup: CDR1 DFQATT, CDR2 SNEGSKA (reference sequence). This CDR3 has 15 amino acids. CDR3 sequence reads: CSAQVVAGVGYTQYF. The CDR3, as DNA: TGCAGCGCGCAAGTAGTAGCGGGAGTAGGGTATACGCAGTATTTT.

This clonotype occurred many times. The rearrangement joins TRBV29-1 to TRBJ2-2, with 14 nucleotides matching TRBD2. V trimming: 7 bases; J trimming: 9 bases; junction bases outside the gene matches: 7. This CDR3 is 14 amino acids long. Germline CDR1 SQVTM, CDR2 ANQGSEA. The CDR3 DNA is TGCAGCGCTTCGGGACTAGCGGGAGCCCGGGAGCTGTTTTTT. Protein sequence: CSASGLAGARELFF.

The CDR3 loop reads CASSLLINYGYTF. The CDR3 region has the DNA TGCGCCAGCAGCCTATTAATAAACTATGGCTACACCTTC. The chain couples TRBV5-1 to TRBJ1-2; unclear D gene. The germline CDR1 and CDR2 sequences are SGHRS and YFSETQ. The CDR3 length is 13 residues. The germline V and J ends were trimmed by 4 bases and 2 bases, with 9 bases remaining between them.

There are a few counts of this clonotype. This chain connects TRBV20-1 to TRBJ1-6; 7 bases align to TRBD1. This CDR3 has 14 residues. Unmatched junction bases numbered 8, after V lost 2 bases and J lost 10 bases. Per germline, CDR1 DFQATT and CDR2 SNEGSKA (reference sequence). The CDR3 sequence: CSARLIQGNSPLHF. For the CDR3, the DNA is TGCAGTGCTAGATTGATACAGGGGAACTCACCCCTCCACTTT.